This T cell receptor (beta chain) was sequenced in a study of blood T cell repertoires in COVID-19. CDR1 LGHDT and CDR2 YNNKEL come from the germline V gene (reference sequence). The CDR3 runs to 14 residues. V lost 1 base, J lost 1 base, and 7 bases lay in between. Produced via immunoSEQ multiplex PCR; TCRdb's table is partial and in-frame only. The table has tens of thousands of clones, approximately 86% seen once. The specimen was peripheral blood. The chain combines TRBV3-1 (or the pseudogene TRBV3-2) with TRBJ1-1; D not resolved. This TCR came from a woman older than 75 in a cohort sampled during active or convalescent COVID-19. The CDR3 DNA reads TGTGCCAGCAGCCAAGGTATGAGGAACACTGAAGCTTTCTTT. Translating gives CASSQGMRNTEAFF.